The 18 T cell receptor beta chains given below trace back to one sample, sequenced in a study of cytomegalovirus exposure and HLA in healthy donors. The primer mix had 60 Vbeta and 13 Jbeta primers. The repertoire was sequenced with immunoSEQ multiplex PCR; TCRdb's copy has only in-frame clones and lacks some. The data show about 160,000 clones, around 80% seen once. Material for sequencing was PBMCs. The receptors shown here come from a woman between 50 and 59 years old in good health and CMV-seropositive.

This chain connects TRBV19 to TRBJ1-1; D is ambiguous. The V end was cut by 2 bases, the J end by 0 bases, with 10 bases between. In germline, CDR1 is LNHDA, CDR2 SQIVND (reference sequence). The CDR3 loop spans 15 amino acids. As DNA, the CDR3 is TGTGCCAGTAGTATACGGGGAATTATGAACACTGAAGCTTTCTTT. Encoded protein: CASSIRGIMNTEAFF.

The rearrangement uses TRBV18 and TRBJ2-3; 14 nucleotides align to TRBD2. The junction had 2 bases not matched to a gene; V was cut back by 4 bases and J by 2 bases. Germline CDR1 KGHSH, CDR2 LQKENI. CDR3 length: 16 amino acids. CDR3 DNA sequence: TGTGCCAGCTCACAGACTAGCGGGGGGGCCACAGATACGCAGTATTTT. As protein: CASSQTSGGATDTQYF.

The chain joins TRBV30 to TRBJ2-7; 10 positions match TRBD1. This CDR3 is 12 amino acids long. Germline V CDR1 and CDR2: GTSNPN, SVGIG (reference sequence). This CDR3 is CASDRGNLEQYF. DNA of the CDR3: TGTGCTTCGGACAGGGGGAATCTCGAGCAGTACTTC.

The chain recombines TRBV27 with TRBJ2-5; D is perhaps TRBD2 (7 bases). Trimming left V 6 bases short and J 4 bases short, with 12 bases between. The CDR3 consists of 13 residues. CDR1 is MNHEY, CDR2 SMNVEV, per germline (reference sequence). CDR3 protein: CASRGLGGETQYF. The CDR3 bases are TGTGCCAGCAGAGGACTAGGGGGAGAGACCCAGTACTTC.

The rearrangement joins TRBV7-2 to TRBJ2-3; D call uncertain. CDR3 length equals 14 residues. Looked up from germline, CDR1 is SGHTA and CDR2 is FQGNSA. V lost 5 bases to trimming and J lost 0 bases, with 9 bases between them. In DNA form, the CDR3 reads TGTGCCAGCAGCCCTGGGCCTAGCACAGATACGCAGTATTTT. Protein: CASSPGPSTDTQYF.

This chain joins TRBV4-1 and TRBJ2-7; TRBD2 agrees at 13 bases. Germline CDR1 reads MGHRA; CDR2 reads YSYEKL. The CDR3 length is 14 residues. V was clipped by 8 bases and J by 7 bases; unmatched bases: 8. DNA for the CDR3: TGCGCCAGCTCGACTAGCGGGGGGTTTGGGGAGCAGTACTTC. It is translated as CASSTSGGFGEQYF.

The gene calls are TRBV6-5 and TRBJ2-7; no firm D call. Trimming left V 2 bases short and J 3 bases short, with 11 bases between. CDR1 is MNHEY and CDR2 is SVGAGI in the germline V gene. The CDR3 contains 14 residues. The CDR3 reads CASSYAARNYEQYF. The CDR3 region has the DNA TGTGCCAGCAGTTACGCGGCCAGAAACTACGAGCAGTACTTC.

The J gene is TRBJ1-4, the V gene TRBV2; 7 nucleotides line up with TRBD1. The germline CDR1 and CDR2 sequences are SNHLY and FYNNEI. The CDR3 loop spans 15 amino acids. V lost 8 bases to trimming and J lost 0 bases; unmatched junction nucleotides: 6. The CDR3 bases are TGTGCCAGCCGGGACAGACCTGCAACTAATGAAAAACTGTTTTTT. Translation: CASRDRPATNEKLFF.

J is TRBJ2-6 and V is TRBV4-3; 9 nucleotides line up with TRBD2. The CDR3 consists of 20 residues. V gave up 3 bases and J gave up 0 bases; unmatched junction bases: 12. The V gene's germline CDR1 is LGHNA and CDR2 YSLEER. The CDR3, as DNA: TGCGCCAGCAGCCAGTTGGGCGGGGGGGTACTCGGCTCTGGGGCCAACGTCCTGACTTTC. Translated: CASSQLGGGVLGSGANVLTF.

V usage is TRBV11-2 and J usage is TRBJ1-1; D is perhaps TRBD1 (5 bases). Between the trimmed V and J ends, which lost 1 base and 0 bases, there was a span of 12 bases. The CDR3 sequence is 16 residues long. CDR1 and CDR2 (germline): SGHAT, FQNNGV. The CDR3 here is CASSLALGGVNTEAFF. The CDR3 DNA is TGTGCCAGCAGCTTAGCCCTGGGGGGAGTGAACACTGAAGCTTTCTTT.

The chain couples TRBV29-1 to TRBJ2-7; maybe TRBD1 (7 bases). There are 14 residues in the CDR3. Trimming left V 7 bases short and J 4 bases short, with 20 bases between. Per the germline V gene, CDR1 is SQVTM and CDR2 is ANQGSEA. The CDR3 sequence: CSALGGDSPYEQYF. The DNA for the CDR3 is TGCAGCGCCTTAGGCGGGGACAGTCCTTACGAGCAGTACTTC.

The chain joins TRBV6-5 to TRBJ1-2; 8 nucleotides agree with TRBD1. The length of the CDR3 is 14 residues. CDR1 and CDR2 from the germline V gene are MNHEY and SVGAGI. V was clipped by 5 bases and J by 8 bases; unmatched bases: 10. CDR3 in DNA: TGTGCCAGCAGTACGACAGGGGACGTGAGGGGCTACACCTTC. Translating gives CASSTTGDVRGYTF.

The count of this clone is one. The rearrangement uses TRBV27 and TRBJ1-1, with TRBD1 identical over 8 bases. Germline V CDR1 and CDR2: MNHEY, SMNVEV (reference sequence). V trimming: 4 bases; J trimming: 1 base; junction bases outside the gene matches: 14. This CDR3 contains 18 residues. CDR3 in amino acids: CASSSTWTGRNGNTEAFF. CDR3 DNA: TGTGCCAGCAGTTCAACCTGGACAGGGAGAAATGGGAACACTGAAGCTTTCTTT.

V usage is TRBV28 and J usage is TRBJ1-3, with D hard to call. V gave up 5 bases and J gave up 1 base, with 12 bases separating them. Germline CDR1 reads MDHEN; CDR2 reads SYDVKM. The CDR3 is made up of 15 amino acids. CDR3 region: CASSEETASGNTIYF. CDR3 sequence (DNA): TGTGCCAGCAGTGAAGAGACTGCATCTGGAAACACCATATATTTT.

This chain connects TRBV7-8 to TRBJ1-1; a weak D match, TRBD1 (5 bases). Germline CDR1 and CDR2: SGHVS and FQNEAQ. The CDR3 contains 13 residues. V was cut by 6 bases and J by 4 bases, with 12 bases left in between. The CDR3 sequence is CASRLGGGTEAFF. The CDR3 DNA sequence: TGTGCCAGCAGGTTGGGGGGAGGCACTGAAGCTTTCTTT.

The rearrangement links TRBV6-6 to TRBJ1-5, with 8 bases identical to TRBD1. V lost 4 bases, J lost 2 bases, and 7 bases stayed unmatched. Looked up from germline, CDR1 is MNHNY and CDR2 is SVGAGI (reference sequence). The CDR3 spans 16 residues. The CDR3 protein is CASSFTGGRGNQPQHF. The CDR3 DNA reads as TGTGCCAGCAGTTTCACAGGGGGAAGGGGCAATCAGCCCCAGCATTTT.

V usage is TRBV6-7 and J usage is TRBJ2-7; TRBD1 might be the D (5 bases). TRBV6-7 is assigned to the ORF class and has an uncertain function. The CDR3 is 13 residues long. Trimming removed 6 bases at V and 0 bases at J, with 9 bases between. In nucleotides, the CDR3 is TGTGCCAGCAGGGAGACAGACTCCTACGAGCAGTACTTC. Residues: CASRETDSYEQYF.

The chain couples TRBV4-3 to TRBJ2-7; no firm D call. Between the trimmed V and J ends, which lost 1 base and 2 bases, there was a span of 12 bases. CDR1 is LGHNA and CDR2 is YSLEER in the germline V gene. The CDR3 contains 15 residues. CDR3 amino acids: CASSQATYLTYEQYF. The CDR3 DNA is TGCGCCAGCAGCCAAGCTACCTACCTAACCTACGAGCAGTACTTC.